Each of the 24 T cell receptor beta chains below was sequenced from the same sample in a study of OX40 agonist ivuxolimab in advanced cancers. Libraries were prepared by immunoSEQ multiplex PCR; TCRdb keeps only in-frame clonotypes and omits some of them. The data contain some 80,000 clones, about four fifths of them singletons. The source was CD4+ or CD8+ T cells sorted from blood, collected in a trial of the OX40 agonist ivuxolimab. The origin of the receptors is an adult with an advanced solid tumor such as melanoma, head and neck, liver or kidney cancer.

CDR3 region: CASSITRGTNYGYTF. Here the CDR3 DNA reads TGTGCCAGCAGTATTACTCGGGGGACTAACTATGGCTACACCTTC. The V gene is TRBV27, the J gene TRBJ1-2, with a tentative D call TRBD1 (5 bases). Between the trimmed V and J ends, which lost 5 bases and 0 bases, there was a span of 13 bases. The CDR3 extends over 15 amino acids. Germline assignment: CDR1 MNHEY and CDR2 SMNVEV (reference sequence).

This chain uses TRBV7-2 with TRBJ1-5, with unresolved D. The V and J ends lost 5 bases and 2 bases respectively, with 10 bases between them. Germline values: CDR1 SGHTA, CDR2 FQGNSA. The CDR3 covers 14 residues. The CDR3 protein is CASSALERNQPQHF. CDR3 nucleotide sequence: TGTGCCAGCAGCGCCCTTGAACGCAATCAGCCCCAGCATTTT.

This clone has more than one count but fewer than ten. V is TRBV11-3 and J is TRBJ1-4; no clear D. CDR1 and CDR2 from the germline V gene are SGHNT and YENEEA. The CDR3 totals 16 residues. The V end lost 2 bases, the J end lost 0 bases, and 10 bases lay between the germline ends. The CDR3 nucleotides read TGTGCCAGCAGCTTAAGGGCCACCGCAACTAATGAAAAACTGTTTTTT. As protein: CASSLRATATNEKLFF.

This clone was picked up a small number of times. The V call is TRBV12-5, the J call TRBJ2-5; D tentatively fits TRBD1 or TRBD2 (5 bases each). CDR1 and CDR2 from the germline V gene are LGHNT and FRNRAP. V shed 6 bases and J shed 4 bases, with 15 bases lying between them. This CDR3 contains 14 residues. The CDR3 DNA is TGTGCTAGTGGACTTACCGGGACCGCAGAGACCCAGTACTTC. Residues: CASGLTGTAETQYF. The full variable domain, completed using reference TRBV12-5 and TRBJ2-5, is DARVTQTPRHKVTEMGQEVTMRCQPILGHNTVFWYRQTMMQGLELLAYFRNRAPLDDSGMPKDRFSAEMPDATLATLKIQPSEPRDSAVYFCASGLTGTAETQYFGPGTRLLVL.

V usage is TRBV6-1 and J usage is TRBJ1-6; possible D gene TRBD1, 6 bases. Trimming removed 6 bases from V and 18 bases from J, with 24 bases in between. This CDR3 contains 14 residues. The germline V gene encodes CDR1 MNHNS and CDR2 SASEGT. The CDR3 DNA is TGTGCCAGCAGGGGGGAATCAGGGGCCGGGGTCCCCCACTTT. Its protein product is CASRGESGAGVPHF.

The chain links TRBV27 to TRBJ2-7; 12 bases agree with TRBD2. The ends lost 2 bases at V and 0 bases at J; junction bases unmatched: 8. Looked up from germline, CDR1 is MNHEY and CDR2 is SMNVEV (reference sequence). This CDR3 is built from 18 residues. CDR3 region: CASSLQASGGVNSYEQYF. As DNA, the CDR3 is TGTGCCAGCAGTTTACAGGCTAGCGGGGGGGTTAACTCCTACGAGCAGTACTTC.

This clone has only a few counts. V and J are TRBV30 and TRBJ1-1; possibly TRBD1 for D (6 bases). This CDR3 comprises 15 residues. The germline gives CDR1 GTSNPN, CDR2 SVGIG (reference sequence). Trimming took off 4 bases at V and 1 base at J, with 16 bases between the two ends. The CDR3 nucleotides read TGTGCCTGGATGGCAGGGGAAGGGTGGAACACTGAAGCTTTCTTT. Its protein product is CAWMAGEGWNTEAFF. The full variable domain, in which reference TRBV30 and TRBJ1-1 provide the parts outside the CDR3, is SQTIHQWPATLVQPVGSPLSLECTVEGTSNPNLYWYRQAAGRGLQLLFYSVGIGQISSEVPQNLSASRPQDRQFILSSKKLLLSDSGFYLCAWMAGEGWNTEAFFGQGTRLTVV.

V is TRBV7-9 and J is TRBJ2-7; D not certain. Trimming removed 5 bases at V and 3 bases at J, with 5 bases between. This CDR3 is built from 11 residues. CDR1 is SEHNR, CDR2 FQNEAQ, per germline (reference sequence). The CDR3 DNA follows: TGTGCCAGCAGCGGTTACTACGAGCAGTACTTC. It translates to CASSGYYEQYF.

A word on this clone: The junction shows a germline mismatch at one end, possibly a read error. The sample holds other DNA sequences that translate to the same CDR3. The CDR3 reads CASSLVTLNEQFF. In DNA, the CDR3 is TGTGCCAGTAGCTTAGTGACTCTCAATGAGCAGTTCTTC. The gene calls are TRBV7-9 and TRBJ2-1, with D unclear. CDR1 SEHNR and CDR2 FQNEAQ come from the germline V gene (reference sequence). CDR3 length: 13 amino acids.

The gene calls are TRBV5-8 and TRBJ1-4; 7 positions match TRBD1. The germline CDR1 and CDR2 sequences are SGHTS and YDEGEE. With V trimmed by 2 bases and J by 1 base, 5 bases remained unmatched. The length of the CDR3 is 16 residues. The CDR3 bases are TGTGCCAGCAGCTTAACAGGGGTTGGAACTAATGAAAAACTGTTTTTT. Translated, it gives CASSLTGVGTNEKLFF. Variable domain in full (rest from reference TRBV5-8 and TRBJ1-4): EAGVTQSPTHLIKTRGQQATLRCSPISGHTSVYWYQQALGLGLQFLLWYDEGEERNRGNFPPRFSGRQFPNYSSELNVNALELEDSALYLCASSLTGVGTNEKLFFGSGTQLSVL.

The chain joins TRBV21-1 to TRBJ2-1; TRBD2, as called in the table, went unchecked against the DNA. TRBV21-1 represents a pseudogene. The CDR3 has 16 residues. DNA of the CDR3: TGTGCCAGCAGCACGGGACTAGCGGGAGACCCAGGTGAGCAGTTCTTC. Its translation is CASSTGLAGDPGEQFF.

This clone has a single count. In DNA, the CDR3 is TGTGCCAGCAGTCGGACAGAGAACACTGAAGCTTTCTTT. It is translated as CASSRTENTEAFF. The chain combines TRBV7-9 with TRBJ1-1, with a tentative D call TRBD1 (6 bases). Per the germline V gene, CDR1 is SEHNR and CDR2 is FQNEAQ (reference sequence). V was shortened by 6 bases and J by 1 base, with 9 bases between the two germline ends. The CDR3 totals 13 residues.

J is TRBJ1-6 and V is TRBV18; TRBD1 matches at 12 bases. The CDR3 sequence is 15 residues long. J gave up 8 bases and V 5 bases, and 4 bases lay outside the gene matches. The V gene's germline CDR1 is KGHSH and CDR2 LQKENI. The CDR3: CASSSGTGGYSPLHF. CDR3 DNA sequence: TGTGCCAGCTCATCTGGGACAGGGGGCTATTCACCCCTCCACTTT.

The V gene is TRBV5-1, the J gene TRBJ1-5, with a possible D match to TRBD1 (5 bases). CDR1 and CDR2 from the germline V gene are SGHRS and YFSETQ. The CDR3 is 14 amino acids. Trimming removed 2 bases at V and 7 bases at J, with 13 bases between. Here the CDR3 DNA reads TGCGCCAGCAGCTTCGAAGGGCGGGACCAGCCCCAGCATTTT. It codes for CASSFEGRDQPQHF.

This clone was detected only once. V usage is TRBV5-4 and J usage is TRBJ1-3; TRBD1 matches at 8 bases. The CDR3 extends over 20 amino acids. V was clipped by 0 bases and J by 0 bases; unmatched bases: 14. From germline, CDR1 is SGHNT and CDR2 YYREEE (reference sequence). Here the CDR3 reads CASSLDLGQGPQNSGNTIYF. The CDR3 DNA reads TGTGCCAGCAGCTTGGACCTCGGACAGGGCCCGCAAAACTCTGGAAACACCATATATTTT.

V gene TRBV9 combines with J gene TRBJ1-2, with unresolved D. Germline CDR1 reads SGDLS; CDR2 reads YYNGEE. The V gene lost 3 bases and the J gene lost 8 bases, with 17 bases spanning the gap. The length of the CDR3 is 14 residues. CDR3 sequence (DNA): TGTGCCAGCAGCGAATCAGCCTCTTTCGTCGGCTACACCTTC. Its protein product is CASSESASFVGYTF.

This clone was recorded only once. The chain's CDR3 is CASSDRTGAAGELFF. The CDR3 DNA sequence: TGTGCCAGCAGTGACCGGACAGGTGCTGCCGGGGAGCTGTTTTTT. The genes are TRBV2 and TRBJ2-2, with 7 bases that match TRBD1. CDR1 is SNHLY, CDR2 FYNNEI, per germline. The length of the CDR3 is 15 residues. V lost 3 bases to trimming and J lost 6 bases; unmatched junction nucleotides: 7.

This clone turned up a few times. This CDR3 is missing its conserved last phenylalanine or tryptophan, likely due to a read error. It is unclear where the CDR3 begins or ends on the DNA, so no DNA is shown, and the CDR3 is as TCRdb lists it. The V and J genes are TRBV7-9 and TRBJ1-3; the D call TRBD1 from the table was never checked on the DNA. With termini counted, the CDR3 has 13 amino acids. Germline loops: CDR1 SEHNR, CDR2 FQNEAQ (reference sequence). The CDR3 here is CASSSSGQGPEAL.

Points on this clone: The junction does not match germline at one end; this may be a read error. The V and J genes are TRBV18 and TRBJ2-5; 8 bases line up with TRBD2. The CDR3 has 15 residues. Germline V CDR1 and CDR2: KGHSH, LQKENI. CDR3 nucleotides: TGTGCCAGCTCACCACCGGGACTAGGCCAAGGGACCCAGTACTTC. This gives the protein CASSPPGLGQGTQYF. Supplemented by reference TRBV18 and TRBJ2-5, the full variable domain reads NAGVMQNPRHLVRRRGQEARLRCSPMKGHSHVYWYRQLPEEGLKFMVYLQKENIIDESGMPKERFSAEFPKEGPSILRIQQVVRGDSAAYFCASSPPGLGQGTQYFGPGTRLLVL.

The rearrangement joins TRBV6-1 to TRBJ2-7; D is undetermined. The V gene lost 6 bases and the J gene lost 2 bases, with 5 bases spanning the gap. Germline V lookup: CDR1 MNHNS, CDR2 SASEGT. The CDR3 consists of 11 residues. CDR3 nucleotide sequence: TGTGCCAGCAGCAGTACCTACGAGCAGTACTTC. This sequence encodes CASSSTYEQYF.

This chain links TRBV6-1 with TRBJ1-5, with D unclear. The CDR3 extends over 17 amino acids. The V end was cut by 3 bases, the J end by 6 bases, with 21 bases between. Germline V gene sequence: CDR1 MNHNS, CDR2 SASEGT. The chain's CDR3 is CASSDPAERFKGQPQHF. The CDR3, as DNA: TGTGCCAGCAGTGACCCGGCAGAAAGGTTTAAGGGTCAGCCCCAGCATTTT.

V gene TRBV7-3 combines with J gene TRBJ1-1; D unclear. The germline V gene has CDR1 SGHTA and CDR2 FQGTGA. This CDR3 has 13 amino acids. V was pared by 2 bases and J by 1 base, with 5 bases between. The CDR3 loop is CASSLQQNTEAFF. As DNA, the CDR3 is TGTGCCAGCAGCTTACAGCAGAACACTGAAGCTTTCTTT.

CDR3 DNA: TGCGCCAGCAGCTTGGAGGGACGCCGTGCAACTAATGAAAAACTGTTTTTT. Amino acids: CASSLEGRRATNEKLFF. The chain combines TRBV5-1 with TRBJ1-4; TRBD1 is a possible D gene (5 bases). V was pared by 0 bases and J by 0 bases, with 12 bases between. Germline values: CDR1 SGHRS, CDR2 YFSETQ. This CDR3 spans 17 amino acids.

This clone was detected only once. The chain joins TRBV2 to TRBJ2-3; unclear D gene. Trimming cost V 5 bases and J 1 base, with 4 bases left between them. The CDR3 is made up of 12 amino acids. Germline lookup yields CDR1 SNHLY and CDR2 FYNNEI. The CDR3 DNA is TGTGCCAGCAGTATCCGCACAGATACGCAGTATTTT. Protein: CASSIRTDTQYF.